This T cell receptor beta chain was profiled in a study of blood T cell repertoires in COVID-19. About the study: From the United States, Italy and Spain came samples of acute and convalescent COVID-19. The analysed material was cDNA or gDNA that came from T cells, B-cell-depleted T cells, or PBMCs.

This clone was picked up many times. CDR1 and CDR2 from the germline V gene are SNHLY and FYNNEI. The CDR3 length is 13 residues. Trimming at V came to 6 bases and at J to 4 bases, leaving 5 bases not matched to a gene. Profiled with immunoSEQ multiplex PCR; TCRdb holds only in-frame clones, not every one. The table includes fewer than 350,000 clones, approximately 83% detected once. The sequenced material came from peripheral blood. The TCR originated in a woman aged 25-40 years who had recovered from COVID-19. This rearrangement joins TRBV2 to TRBJ2-5, with TRBD1 identical over 7 bases. The CDR3 loop is CASRLQGRETQYF. CDR3 DNA: TGTGCCAGCAGGCTACAGGGGAGAGAGACCCAGTACTTC.